This TCR beta chain comes out of a study of T cells of healthy individuals. CDR3 length equals 15 residues. V gave up 6 bases and J gave up 0 bases, with 11 bases separating them. TCRdb analysed the 5' RACE reads with MiXCR anew, one entry per CDR3 protein. The sample lists 95,000 to 100,000 distinct CDR3 sequences; roughly 15% were seen once. This clonotype was seen repeatedly, ten times or more. The rearrangement uses TRBV12-3 or TRBV12-4 and TRBJ1-4; D uncertain. The clonotype was recovered from a human donor in good health. The CDR3 DNA is TGTGCCAGCAGCACCCTCACCGCAACTAATGAAAAACTGTTTTTT. Residues: CASSTLTATNEKLFF.